This T cell receptor beta chain emerged from a study of T cells in Graves' hyperthyroidism and ophthalmopathy. The CDR3 regions of TCR beta were amplified from RNA transcripts. In the first-round RT-PCR of the TCR CDR3, the HTBI primer set was used. TCRdb passed the multiplex PCR reads through MiXCR, listing each CDR3 protein once. The repertoire holds 800,000 or so distinct CDR3 sequences, with about 38% as singletons. V lost 4 bases to trimming and J lost 1 base, with 11 bases between them. The CDR3 is 14 amino acids. Germline V CDR1 and CDR2: SGDLS, YYNGEE. The source of this sequence is a man between 18 and 29 years old with Graves' hyperthyroidism. The chain employs TRBV9 and TRBJ1-1, with D unclear. The sample comprised blood. The CDR3 here is CASSTSAGNTEAFF. The CDR3 DNA sequence: TGTGCCAGCAGCACATCGGCGGGGAACACTGAAGCTTTCTTT.